A selection of T cell receptor beta chains follows, all from one sample in a study of CD8 T cells in ankylosing spondylitis. TCRdb recomputed calls from the 5' RACE reads with MiXCR, one row per CDR3 protein. The sample shows about 8,800 distinct CDR3 sequences, 5% to 6.5% of them seen only once. Specimen: blood, either unsorted or a sorted T cell fraction (not recorded which). These TCRs come from a female donor with ankylosing spondylitis or in good health (not recorded which). CDR3s include the opening cysteine and the closing phenylalanine or tryptophan. Fields, in order: J gene, V gene, CDR3 protein.

J gene: TRBJ2-3
V gene: TRBV9
CDR3 protein: CASSVGGSPHTDTQYF

J gene: TRBJ1-3
V gene: TRBV9
CDR3 protein: CASGGNSGNTIYF

J gene: TRBJ2-7
V gene: TRBV9
CDR3 protein: CASSASGTSGSAYEQYF

J gene: TRBJ1-2
V gene: TRBV9
CDR3 protein: CASSVAQGNYGYTF

J gene: TRBJ2-2
V gene: TRBV9
CDR3 protein: CASSPTGGWTGELFF

J gene: TRBJ1-5
V gene: TRBV9
CDR3 protein: CASSAWDTLNQPQHF

J gene: TRBJ2-2
V gene: TRBV9
CDR3 protein: CASSVSGANTGELFF

J gene: TRBJ1-2
V gene: TRBV9
CDR3 protein: CASSGQDGSYIYGYTF

J gene: TRBJ2-1
V gene: TRBV9
CDR3 protein: CASSVARGLDNEQFF

J gene: TRBJ2-3
V gene: TRBV9
CDR3 protein: CASSVARGDGDTQYF

J gene: TRBJ1-3
V gene: TRBV9
CDR3 protein: CASSDRFSGNTIYF

J gene: TRBJ2-1
V gene: TRBV9
CDR3 protein: CASSVGSEGLVYNEQFF

J gene: TRBJ1-1
V gene: TRBV9
CDR3 protein: CASSGNIGDSNTEAFF

J gene: TRBJ1-2
V gene: TRBV9
CDR3 protein: CASSPWTGSNYGYTF

J gene: TRBJ1-1
V gene: TRBV9
CDR3 protein: CASSAVPGVERAFF

J gene: TRBJ2-2
V gene: TRBV9
CDR3 protein: CASIGPTGELFF

J gene: TRBJ2-2
V gene: TRBV9
CDR3 protein: CASSVTSGTVTGELFF

J gene: TRBJ2-7
V gene: TRBV9
CDR3 protein: CASSVGSDGTYEQYF

J gene: TRBJ2-3
V gene: TRBV9
CDR3 protein: CASSVGTDTQYF

J gene: TRBJ1-1
V gene: TRBV9
CDR3 protein: CASSGQNTEAFF

J gene: TRBJ2-3
V gene: TRBV9
CDR3 protein: CASSTATGDSTDTQYF

J gene: TRBJ2-5
V gene: TRBV9
CDR3 protein: CASSVEGQVSETQYF

J gene: TRBJ2-5
V gene: TRBV9
CDR3 protein: CASSADSQETQYF

J gene: TRBJ2-1
V gene: TRBV9
CDR3 protein: CASSVGTLMAYNEQFF

J gene: TRBJ2-1
V gene: TRBV9
CDR3 protein: CASSVGGGTYNEQFF

J gene: TRBJ1-2
V gene: TRBV9
CDR3 protein: CASSLSLQDYGYTF